A single sample gave rise to the 28 T cell receptor beta chains below, sequenced in a study of blood T cell repertoires in COVID-19. The table came from immunoSEQ multiplex PCR; TCRdb's copy has only in-frame clones and leaves some out. The sample carries fewer than 350,000 clones, roughly 88% recorded once. The sequencing input was PBMCs or T cells enriched from blood (not recorded which). Every receptor here comes from a middle-aged woman with acute COVID-19.

This clone was picked up one time. J is TRBJ1-6 and V is TRBV28; 9 bases are shared with TRBD1. The CDR3 is 18 residues long. V shed 3 bases and J 3 bases; nucleotides not matched to a gene: 9. The germline V gene has CDR1 MDHEN and CDR2 SYDVKM. The CDR3 nucleotides read TGTGCCAGCAGTTTGCCCGCAGGGACAGGGCTCTATAATTCACCCCTCCACTTT. Encoded protein: CASSLPAGTGLYNSPLHF.

The genes are TRBV11-2 and TRBJ1-1, with TRBD1 as a possible D gene (6 bases). CDR3 length: 13 amino acids. Germline lookup yields CDR1 SGHAT and CDR2 FQNNGV. The V end lost 5 bases, the J end lost 5 bases, and 12 bases lay between the germline ends. CDR3 coding DNA: TGTGCCAGCAGCAACACACAGGGTACTGAAGCTTTCTTT. Amino acid sequence: CASSNTQGTEAFF. Full variable domain (outside the CDR3, taken from reference TRBV11-2 and TRBJ1-1): EAGVAQSPRYKIIEKRQSVAFWCNPISGHATLYWYQQILGQGPKLLIQFQNNGVVDDSQLPKDRFSAERLKGVDSTLKIQPAKLEDSAVYLCASSNTQGTEAFFGQGTRLTVV.

The chain is built from TRBV12-3 or TRBV12-4 and TRBJ2-3; tentative D call: TRBD2 (6 bases). V was shortened by 6 bases and J by 5 bases, with 9 bases between the two germline ends. The CDR3 extends over 12 amino acids. CDR3 sequence reads: CASRRGGDTQYF. CDR3 coding DNA: TGTGCCAGCAGGAGGGGAGGAGATACGCAGTATTTT.

The CDR3 reads CASSPTQGANSPLHF. Written as DNA, the CDR3 is TGTGCCAGCAGCCCTACACAGGGGGCGAATTCACCCCTCCACTTT. This chain uses TRBV14 with TRBJ1-6; TRBD1 matches at 9 bases. V was pared by 4 bases and J by 7 bases, with 5 bases of the junction left unmatched. This CDR3 region has 15 residues. Germline V gives CDR1 SGHDN, CDR2 FVKESK.

V and J are TRBV2 and TRBJ2-5; TRBD2 is a possible D gene (5 bases). Trimming cost V 0 bases and J 2 bases, with 10 bases left between them. CDR1 and CDR2 (germline): SNHLY, FYNNEI. This CDR3 is built from 15 residues. The CDR3 DNA reads TGTGCCAGCAGTGAAGCGCGGACGGGACAAGAGACCCAGTACTTC. Protein: CASSEARTGQETQYF.

J is TRBJ1-1 and V is TRBV19; TRBD1 agrees at 8 bases. The germline gives CDR1 LNHDA, CDR2 SQIVND (reference sequence). This CDR3 is 16 amino acids long. The V segment lost 9 bases and the J segment 1 base; nucleotides outside the gene matches: 13. The CDR3 protein is CASKKTDRGANTEAFF. DNA for the CDR3: TGTGCCAGCAAAAAGACAGACAGGGGCGCGAACACTGAAGCTTTCTTT.

The rearrangement uses TRBV19 and TRBJ1-2; a weak D match, TRBD1 (5 bases). Germline CDR1 is LNHDA and CDR2 is SQIVND (reference sequence). The V end lost 3 bases, the J end lost 0 bases, and 11 bases lay between the germline ends. This CDR3 comprises 15 residues. DNA for the CDR3: TGTGCCAGTAGTATTGGTCTGACAGCTAACTATGGCTACACCTTC. Protein product: CASSIGLTANYGYTF.

The genes are TRBV5-1 and TRBJ2-5, with 8 nucleotides matching TRBD1. Germline CDR1 and CDR2: SGHRS and YFSETQ. CDR3 length: 15 amino acids. Trimming cost V 0 bases and J 0 bases; bases outside gene matches: 1. Written as DNA, the CDR3 is TGCGCCAGCAGCTTGGGGACAGGGAACCAAGAGACCCAGTACTTC. It is translated as CASSLGTGNQETQYF.

The chain employs TRBV2 and TRBJ2-7, with 7 bases aligning to TRBD1. V was pared by 4 bases and J by 4 bases, with 13 bases of the junction left unmatched. CDR1 SNHLY and CDR2 FYNNEI come from the germline V gene. The CDR3 has 16 residues. Here the CDR3 DNA reads TGTGCCAGCAGTGGCACAACCGGGGACAGAACTTACGAGCAGTACTTC. Its translation: CASSGTTGDRTYEQYF.

The chain joins TRBV19 to TRBJ2-7; D might be TRBD1 (5 bases). In germline, CDR1 is LNHDA, CDR2 SQIVND (reference sequence). CDR3 length: 14 residues. With 4 bases removed from V and 3 bases from J, the gap between germline ends came to 13 bases. CDR3 nucleotides: TGTGCCAGTAGTACACACGACAGAAACTACGAGCAGTACTTC. Its protein is CASSTHDRNYEQYF.

This clone was recorded once. This chain joins TRBV5-4 and TRBJ1-2, with a weak D call TRBD1 (6 bases). The CDR3 is 15 amino acids. Trimming stripped 0 bases from V and 4 bases from J, with 13 bases between. CDR1 SGHNT and CDR2 YYREEE come from the germline V gene (reference sequence). The CDR3 is CASSLENTGFYGYTF. The CDR3 DNA reads as TGTGCCAGCAGCTTGGAGAATACAGGGTTCTATGGCTACACCTTC.

Only one count was recorded for this clone. The chain has TRBV27 and TRBJ2-1; 11 bases agree with TRBD2. Germline V gene sequence: CDR1 MNHEY, CDR2 SMNVEV (reference sequence). This CDR3 is 19 amino acids long. The trim removed 5 bases at V and 0 bases at J, leaving 12 bases unmatched. CDR3 amino acids: CASSPEGGLAGGSYNEQFF. The CDR3 DNA reads TGTGCCAGCAGTCCCGAAGGGGGGCTAGCGGGGGGCTCCTACAATGAGCAGTTCTTC.

This clone appeared a single time. The chain couples TRBV11-3 to TRBJ2-1, with a weak D call TRBD1 (6 bases). From germline, CDR1 is SGHNT and CDR2 YENEEA. Trimming stripped 4 bases from V and 7 bases from J, with 20 bases between. The CDR3 consists of 16 residues. Here the CDR3 DNA reads TGTGCCAGCAGCTCACCGCCAGGGGAATTTGGGAATGAGCAGTTCTTC. Amino acid sequence: CASSSPPGEFGNEQFF.

The chain is built from TRBV7-3 and TRBJ1-5; TRBD1 matches 7 bases. With V trimmed by 5 bases and J by 7 bases, 8 bases remained unmatched. Germline CDR1 is SGHTA and CDR2 is FQGTGA. This CDR3 contains 14 residues. CDR3 amino acids: CASSRQGSGQPQHF. CDR3 nucleotide sequence: TGTGCCAGCAGCAGACAGGGATCGGGGCAGCCCCAGCATTTT.

This clone was detected once. The J gene is TRBJ1-6, the V gene TRBV5-1; 7 positions match TRBD1. V trimming: 4 bases; J trimming: 6 bases; junction bases outside the gene matches: 4. The CDR3 spans 14 residues. Germline CDR1 SGHRS, CDR2 YFSETQ. CDR3 region: CASSRGQSNSPLHF. In DNA form, the CDR3 reads TGCGCCAGCAGCCGGGGACAGAGTAATTCACCCCTCCACTTT.

A single count supports this clone. V gene TRBV5-8 combines with J gene TRBJ1-6, with 7 nucleotides matching TRBD1. This CDR3 has 16 residues. Germline trimming cut 2 bases from V and 7 bases from J; bases unmatched to any gene: 9. Germline CDR1 and CDR2: SGHTS and YDEGEE. The CDR3 protein is CASSFPDRPTNSPLHF. In nucleotides, the CDR3 is TGTGCCAGCAGCTTTCCGGACAGGCCGACCAATTCACCCCTCCACTTT.

This rearrangement joins TRBV5-8 to TRBJ2-3, with a possible D match to TRBD2 (6 bases). The V gene lost 1 base and the J gene lost 0 bases, with 15 bases spanning the gap. CDR1 is SGHTS and CDR2 is YDEGEE in the germline V gene. CDR3 length: 17 residues. For the CDR3, the DNA is TGTGCCAGCAGCTTGACCACTGGGGGGAGAAGCACAGATACGCAGTATTTT. Encoded protein: CASSLTTGGRSTDTQYF.

The DNA of the CDR3 is TGTGCCAGCAAGTTGGGGGGACCCTCACCCCTCCACTTT. As protein: CASKLGGPSPLHF. V and J are TRBV2 and TRBJ1-6, with a possible D match to TRBD1 (5 bases). V dropped 7 bases and J dropped 10 bases, with 14 bases sitting between them. Germline loops: CDR1 SNHLY, CDR2 FYNNEI. The CDR3 contains 13 residues. The whole variable domain, remainder taken from reference TRBV2 and TRBJ1-6, is EPEVTQTPSHQVTQMGQEVILRCVPISNHLYFYWYRQILGQKVEFLVSFYNNEISEKSEIFDDQFSVERPDGSNFTLKIRSTKLEDSAMYFCASKLGGPSPLHFGNGTRLTVT.

J is TRBJ1-5 and V is TRBV30, with 12 bases fitting TRBD1. The CDR3 sequence is 15 residues long. The V segment lost 3 bases and the J segment 5 bases; nucleotides outside the gene matches: 5. Germline CDR1 reads GTSNPN; CDR2 reads SVGIG (reference sequence). CDR3 nucleotide sequence: TGTGCCTGGAGGCCGGGACAGGGGGCCTATCAGCCCCAGCATTTT. Protein product: CAWRPGQGAYQPQHF.

This rearrangement joins TRBV18 to TRBJ2-5; 11 bases agree with TRBD2. Looked up from germline, CDR1 is KGHSH and CDR2 is LQKENI. The J segment lost 5 bases and the V segment lost 3 bases, leaving 8 bases of the junction unmatched. The CDR3 runs to 16 residues. In nucleotides, the CDR3 is TGTGCCAGCTCACCCGTTAGCGGGGGGGCCGGGGAGACCCAGTACTTC. It translates to CASSPVSGGAGETQYF.

The genes are TRBV27 and TRBJ1-1, with a weak D call TRBD1 (6 bases). V was shortened by 6 bases and J by 5 bases, with 25 bases between the two germline ends. The germline V gene has CDR1 MNHEY and CDR2 SMNVEV (reference sequence). There are 17 residues in the CDR3. The CDR3 sequence: CASSGTVQGKFGTEAFF. DNA for the CDR3: TGTGCCAGCAGCGGCACCGTACAGGGAAAATTTGGTACTGAAGCTTTCTTT.

This chain links TRBV7-6 with TRBJ2-5; D is perhaps TRBD2 (6 bases). The CDR3 runs 14 residues. The V gene's germline CDR1 is SGHVS and CDR2 FNYEAQ. V lost 1 base to trimming and J lost 4 bases, with 10 bases between them. In nucleotides, the CDR3 is TGTGCCAGCAGCTTAGTGATGGGGGGAGAGACCCAGTACTTC. Its translation: CASSLVMGGETQYF.

The gene calls are TRBV30 and TRBJ2-1; 8 nucleotides match TRBD2. The junction had 5 bases not matched to a gene; V was cut back by 5 bases and J by 5 bases. Per germline, CDR1 GTSNPN and CDR2 SVGIG (reference sequence). The CDR3 totals 13 residues. The DNA for the CDR3 is TGTGCCTGGGAGGGACTAGGGGACAATGAGCAGTTCTTC. It encodes CAWEGLGDNEQFF.

The CDR3 sequence is CASSPGLASEQFF. In nucleotides, the CDR3 is TGTGCCAGCAGCCCGGGACTAGCGAGTGAGCAGTTCTTC. The rearrangement uses TRBV11-2 and TRBJ2-1, with TRBD2 identical over 10 bases. Losses at the gene ends were 5 bases for V and 9 bases for J; bases not matched to a gene: 4. Per the germline V gene, CDR1 is SGHAT and CDR2 is FQNNGV. The CDR3 totals 13 residues.

This clone was seen a few times. The gene calls are TRBV6-5 and TRBJ1-5, with D unclear. The germline V and J ends were trimmed by 6 bases and 3 bases, with 9 bases remaining between them. This CDR3 comprises 13 residues. CDR1 is MNHEY, CDR2 SVGAGI, per germline. CDR3 region: CASRVSVNQPQHF. The CDR3 DNA sequence: TGTGCCAGCAGGGTGTCGGTCAATCAGCCCCAGCATTTT.

The chain is built from TRBV5-4 and TRBJ2-3; 9 bases are shared with TRBD1. This CDR3 has 15 residues. Germline V gene sequence: CDR1 SGHNT, CDR2 YYREEE (reference sequence). The J segment lost 6 bases and the V segment lost 0 bases, leaving 5 bases of the junction unmatched. CDR3 amino acids: CASSLEGQGTDTQYF. CDR3 nucleotide sequence: TGTGCCAGCAGCTTGGAAGGACAGGGGACGGATACGCAGTATTTT.

The chain combines TRBV29-1 with TRBJ1-4; D remains ambiguous. The V gene lost 7 bases and the J gene lost 0 bases, with 9 bases spanning the gap. The CDR3 length is 13 residues. The germline V gene has CDR1 SQVTM and CDR2 ANQGSEA. CDR3 coding DNA: TGCAGCGGCCTCACTGCAACTAATGAAAAACTGTTTTTT. It specifies CSGLTATNEKLFF. Supplemented by reference TRBV29-1 and TRBJ1-4, the full variable domain reads SAVISQKPSRDICQRGTSLTIQCQVDSQVTMMFWYRQQPGQSLTLIATANQGSEATYESGFVIDKFPISRPNLTFSTLTVSNMSPEDSSIYLCSGLTATNEKLFFGSGTQLSVL.

The DNA for the CDR3 is TGCGCCAGCAGTCAACAGCTACAGGTTGGGAACACCATATATTTT. As protein: CASSQQLQVGNTIYF. This rearrangement joins TRBV4-3 to TRBJ1-3; TRBD1 might be the D (5 bases). Looked up from germline, CDR1 is LGHNA and CDR2 is YSLEER. This CDR3 region has 15 residues. V lost 6 bases and J lost 7, with 19 bases in between.